The 7 T cell receptor beta chains presented below share a single source sample, sequenced in a study of blood T cell repertoires in COVID-19. Here immunoSEQ multiplex PCR was the method, and the copy in TCRdb shows in-frame clones only, minus some. This sample yields approximately 100,000 clones, of which 75% to 90% are seen a single time; approximately 16% belongs to the top ten. Specimen: peripheral blood. These receptors all come from a woman older than 75 with active or convalescent COVID-19.

The sample holds one count of this clone. J is TRBJ2-3 and V is TRBV10-2, with 8 bases lining up with TRBD2. The CDR3 is 16 residues long. Germline V CDR1 and CDR2: WSHSY, SAAADI. The ends lost 2 bases at V and 7 bases at J; junction bases unmatched: 11. The CDR3 reads CASSESYSPGGHTQYF. The CDR3 DNA follows: TGCGCCAGCAGTGAGAGTTACTCCCCGGGAGGGCATACGCAGTATTTT.

This chain uses TRBV28 with TRBJ2-7; D is undetermined. The CDR3 is made up of 13 amino acids. From germline, CDR1 is MDHEN and CDR2 SYDVKM. The V end was cut by 2 bases, the J end by 2 bases, with 7 bases between. CDR3 loop: CASSLGPPYEQYF. As DNA, the CDR3 is TGTGCCAGCAGTTTAGGGCCTCCCTACGAGCAGTACTTC.

The chain links TRBV30 to TRBJ2-2; D is unresolved. This CDR3 is built from 13 residues. The V end was cut by 2 bases, the J end by 6 bases, with 10 bases between. Germline CDR1 is GTSNPN and CDR2 is SVGIG (reference sequence). The CDR3 spells CAWSLLRPGELFF. The CDR3 region has the DNA TGTGCCTGGAGTCTTCTCCGTCCCGGGGAGCTGTTTTTT.

This chain uses TRBV7-2 with TRBJ1-2; tentatively, D is TRBD1 (5 bases). Trimming pared 5 bases from V and 4 bases from J, leaving 8 bases between. Germline-derived CDR1 and CDR2 are SGHTA and FQGNSA. The CDR3 runs 12 residues. The CDR3 sequence: CASSPQGYGYTF. Here the CDR3 DNA reads TGTGCCAGCAGCCCCCAGGGCTATGGCTACACCTTC.

The genes are TRBV29-1 and TRBJ1-5; 9 nucleotides line up with TRBD1. Germline CDR1 reads SQVTM; CDR2 reads ANQGSEA. With V trimmed by 6 bases and J by 7 bases, 7 bases remained unmatched. The CDR3 is made up of 13 amino acids. DNA for the CDR3: TGCAGCGTAGGGACAGGGCTGGGACAGCCCCAGCATTTT. Its protein is CSVGTGLGQPQHF.

The CDR3 loop reads CASKRVQGFDEQYF. The CDR3 region has the DNA TGTGCCAGCAAGCGGGTGCAGGGTTTCGACGAGCAGTACTTC. This chain connects TRBV7-2 to TRBJ2-7; tentative D call: TRBD2 (6 bases). Trimming took off 7 bases at V and 5 bases at J, with 18 bases between the two ends. Germline V gene lookup returns CDR1 SGHTA and CDR2 FQGNSA. CDR3 size: 14 residues.

The rearrangement joins TRBV6-2 or TRBV6-3 to TRBJ1-2; D gene uncertain. The CDR3 contains 12 residues. From germline, CDR1 is MNHEY and CDR2 SVGEGT. Trimming left V 10 bases short and J 7 bases short, with 16 bases between. CDR3 in amino acids: CAISIPNSGYTF. For the CDR3, the DNA is TGTGCCATCAGCATCCCAAATTCTGGCTACACCTTC.